Listed below are T cell receptor beta chains from one sample, sequenced in a study of identical twins. Each CDR3 protein is one row after TCRdb ran MiXCR on the 5' RACE reads. The sample shows about 280,000 distinct CDR3 sequences, more than 6.5% of them seen only once. The same sample was also used in a study of yellow fever vaccine responses in identical twins.

Sample: memory (CD45RO+) T cells sorted from blood. The receptors were gathered from a woman in her late teens or twenties in good health. Both conserved end residues are part of each CDR3. The order of the fields is V gene, CDR3 protein.

>TRBV27
CASSSEQGASSEQYF
>TRBV6-1
CASTEGALGSGELFF
>TRBV28
CASSLGVGGGLSEQYF
>TRBV6-5
CASSYVEGGGREQFF
>TRBV10-3
CAISDGGAYEQYF
>TRBV6-1
CASGPGGGAYNEQFF
>TRBV12-3/TRBV12-4
CASSLGSWREESNEQFF
>TRBV12-3/TRBV12-4
CASSPGAVSYNEQFF
>TRBV20-1
CSAAGPRNTIYF
>TRBV6-1
CASSEAGSSTEAFF
>TRBV6-1
CASRNPHSGANVLTF
>TRBV18
CASSPPSRVNEQFF
>TRBV7-3
CASSLSSTRTDTQYF
>TRBV5-1
CASSRDSSNLNTEAFF
>TRBV18
CASSPQGGRNQPQHF
>TRBV19
CASSNNRGPGGTEAFF
>TRBV24-1
CATEGRGEAFF
>TRBV20-1
CSARDGTNSGPPYEQYF
>TRBV29-1
CSVDPGNEKLFF
>TRBV10-2
CASSEWASGGETQYF
>TRBV20-1
CSASDPNQRGAGVNEQFF
>TRBV6-1
CASSESSAETQYF
>TRBV27
CASSGGLPYNEQFF
>TRBV2
CASSWGLAGDNEQFF
>TRBV5-5
CASSFGGSENIQYF
>TRBV6-1
CASSVPGQEGYTF